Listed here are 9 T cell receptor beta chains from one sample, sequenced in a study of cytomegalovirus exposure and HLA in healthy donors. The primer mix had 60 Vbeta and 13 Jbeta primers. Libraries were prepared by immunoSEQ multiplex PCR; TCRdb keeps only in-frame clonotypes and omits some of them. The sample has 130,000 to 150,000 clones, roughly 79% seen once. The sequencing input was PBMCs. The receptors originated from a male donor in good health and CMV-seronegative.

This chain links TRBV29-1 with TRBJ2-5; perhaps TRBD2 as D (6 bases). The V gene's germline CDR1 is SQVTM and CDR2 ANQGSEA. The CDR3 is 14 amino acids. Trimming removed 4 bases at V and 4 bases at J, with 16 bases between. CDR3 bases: TGCAGCGTTGTGGACCGGGGGTCGGGAGAGACCCAGTACTTC. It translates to CSVVDRGSGETQYF. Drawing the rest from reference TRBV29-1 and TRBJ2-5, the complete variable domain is SAVISQKPSRDICQRGTSLTIQCQVDSQVTMMFWYRQQPGQSLTLIATANQGSEATYESGFVIDKFPISRPNLTFSTLTVSNMSPEDSSIYLCSVVDRGSGETQYFGPGTRLLVL.

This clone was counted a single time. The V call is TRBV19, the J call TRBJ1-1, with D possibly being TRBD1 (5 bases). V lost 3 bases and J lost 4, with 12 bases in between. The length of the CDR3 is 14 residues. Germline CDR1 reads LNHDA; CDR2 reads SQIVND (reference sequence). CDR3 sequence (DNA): TGTGCCAGTAGTATCGCGTCGGGGGGCACTGAAGCTTTCTTT. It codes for CASSIASGGTEAFF.

Here the CDR3 DNA reads TGTGCCAGCAACGTGGAGGGGTGGAAAAATGAGCAGTTCTTC. It specifies CASNVEGWKNEQFF. V gene TRBV9 combines with J gene TRBJ2-1; the D gene is possibly TRBD2 (6 bases). From germline, CDR1 is SGDLS and CDR2 YYNGEE. The CDR3 runs 14 residues. The germline V and J ends were trimmed by 6 bases and 7 bases, with 17 bases remaining between them.

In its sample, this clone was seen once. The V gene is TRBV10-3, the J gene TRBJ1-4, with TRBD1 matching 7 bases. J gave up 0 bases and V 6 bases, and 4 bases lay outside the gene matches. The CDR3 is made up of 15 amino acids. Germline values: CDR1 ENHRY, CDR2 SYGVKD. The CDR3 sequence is CAISTGTATNEKLFF. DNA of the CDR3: TGTGCCATCAGCACTGGGACAGCAACTAATGAAAAACTGTTTTTT.

The CDR3 nucleotides read TGTGCCAGTAGTATGGGCGGAGGAAGGCCCCAGCATTTT. Amino acids: CASSMGGGRPQHF. The J gene is TRBJ1-5, the V gene TRBV19, with D hard to call. The CDR3 covers 13 residues. The germline V gene encodes CDR1 LNHDA and CDR2 SQIVND (reference sequence). V shed 3 bases and J shed 9 bases, with 12 bases lying between them.

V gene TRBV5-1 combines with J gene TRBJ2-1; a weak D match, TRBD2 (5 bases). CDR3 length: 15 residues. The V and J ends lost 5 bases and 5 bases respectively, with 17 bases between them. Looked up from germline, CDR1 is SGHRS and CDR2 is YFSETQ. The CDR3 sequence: CASRTAGNPNNEQFF. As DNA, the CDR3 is TGCGCCAGCAGAACAGCCGGGAACCCTAACAATGAGCAGTTCTTC.

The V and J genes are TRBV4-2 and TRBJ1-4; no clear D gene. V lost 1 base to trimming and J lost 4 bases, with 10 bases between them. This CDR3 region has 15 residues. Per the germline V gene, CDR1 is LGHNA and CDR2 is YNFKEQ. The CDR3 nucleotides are TGTGCCAGCAGCCAAGGGCCTCAAGATAATGAAAAACTGTTTTTT. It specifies CASSQGPQDNEKLFF.

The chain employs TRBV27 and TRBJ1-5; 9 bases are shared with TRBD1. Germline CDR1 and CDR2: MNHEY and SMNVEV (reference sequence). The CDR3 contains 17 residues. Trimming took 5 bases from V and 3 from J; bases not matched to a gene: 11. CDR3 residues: CASSEWGTGRFNQPQHF. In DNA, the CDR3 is TGTGCCAGCAGTGAATGGGGGACAGGGCGATTCAATCAGCCCCAGCATTTT.

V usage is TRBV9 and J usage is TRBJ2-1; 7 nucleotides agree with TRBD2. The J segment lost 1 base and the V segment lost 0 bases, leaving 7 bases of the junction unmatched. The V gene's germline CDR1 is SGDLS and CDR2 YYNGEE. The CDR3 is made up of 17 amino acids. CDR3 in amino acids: CASSVELAQRSYNEQFF. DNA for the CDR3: TGTGCCAGCAGCGTAGAACTAGCGCAACGGTCCTACAATGAGCAGTTCTTC.